This TCR beta chain is from a study of T-cell reconstitution after alpha-beta-depleted transplantation in children. Overall study results and limits: Some patients' high day-60 TCRbeta diversity was attributed to recipient cells surviving conditioning.

A TCRbeta library incorporating unique molecular identifiers was prepared. TCRdb redid the calling of the PCR reads with MiXCR, one entry per CDR3 protein. The sample lists 250,000 to 400,000 distinct CDR3 sequences; roughly 21% were seen once. In germline, CDR1 is SGHRS, CDR2 YFSETQ. The V end lost 5 bases, the J end lost 5 bases, and 18 bases lay between the germline ends. The CDR3 is 15 amino acids. Regarding this clonotype: Its antigen remains unidentified.

Sequenced material: PBMCs, mostly from graft donor cells, taken 180 days after TCRalphabeta/CD19-depleted stem cell transplant. The chain combines TRBV5-1 with TRBJ2-3; the D call may be TRBD1 or TRBD2 (5 bases each). This TCR was sampled from a male patient younger than 18 who had a stem cell transplant for acute lymphoblastic leukemia, so the T cells may come from the graft donor. CDR3 region: CASRKSGAPEDTQYF. CDR3 coding DNA: TGCGCCAGCAGGAAGTCCGGGGCGCCCGAAGATACGCAGTATTTT.